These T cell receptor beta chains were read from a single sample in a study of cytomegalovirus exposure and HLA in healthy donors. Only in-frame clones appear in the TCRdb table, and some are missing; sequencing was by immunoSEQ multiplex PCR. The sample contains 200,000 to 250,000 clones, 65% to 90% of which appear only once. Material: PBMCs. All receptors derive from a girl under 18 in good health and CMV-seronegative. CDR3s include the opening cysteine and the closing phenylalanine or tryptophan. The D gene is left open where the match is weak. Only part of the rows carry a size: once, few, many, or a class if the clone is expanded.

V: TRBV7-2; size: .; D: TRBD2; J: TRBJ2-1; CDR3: CASSLVGGGAYNEQFF; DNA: TGTGCCAGCAGCTTAGTTGGCGGGGGGGCCTACAATGAGCAGTTCTTC
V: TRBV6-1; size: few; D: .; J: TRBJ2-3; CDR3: CASSSPSGTDTQYF; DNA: TGTGCCAGCAGTTCCCCTAGCGGCACAGATACGCAGTATTTT
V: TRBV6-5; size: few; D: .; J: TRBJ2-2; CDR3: CASSYSNILGTGELFF; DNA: TGTGCCAGCAGTTACTCGAATATTCTAGGCACCGGGGAGCTGTTTTTT
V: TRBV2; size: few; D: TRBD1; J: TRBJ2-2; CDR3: CASRGQNAGELFF; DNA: TGTGCCAGCAGGGGACAGAACGCCGGGGAGCTGTTTTTT
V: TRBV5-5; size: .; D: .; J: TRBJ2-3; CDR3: CASSPYSTDTQYF; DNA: TGTGCCAGCAGCCCTTACTCCACAGATACGCAGTATTTT
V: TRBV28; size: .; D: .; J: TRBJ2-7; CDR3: CASSFSDRSYEQYF; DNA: TGTGCCAGCAGTTTTTCCGACAGATCCTACGAGCAGTACTTC
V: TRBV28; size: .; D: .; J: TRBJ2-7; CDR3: CASSEGGPYEQYF; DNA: TGTGCCAGCAGTGAGGGAGGTCCCTACGAGCAGTACTTC
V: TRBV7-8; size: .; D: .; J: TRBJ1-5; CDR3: CASSLARGNQPQHF; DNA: TGTGCCAGCAGCTTAGCGCGGGGCAATCAGCCCCAGCATTTT
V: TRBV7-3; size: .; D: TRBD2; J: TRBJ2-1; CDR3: CASSLTIGLADYNEQFF; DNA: TGTGCCAGCAGCTTAACAATAGGACTAGCGGACTACAATGAGCAGTTCTTC
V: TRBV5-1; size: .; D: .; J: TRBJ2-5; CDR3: CAGRAQGVGETQYF; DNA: TGCGCCGGCAGAGCACAGGGTGTGGGGGAGACCCAGTACTTC
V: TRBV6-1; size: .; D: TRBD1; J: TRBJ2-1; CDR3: CASRRGQGWTNEQFF; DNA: TGTGCCAGCAGACGGGGACAGGGGTGGACCAATGAGCAGTTCTTC
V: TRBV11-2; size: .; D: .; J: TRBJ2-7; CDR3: CASSLDPGARQYF; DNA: TGTGCCAGCAGCTTAGATCCAGGGGCAAGGCAGTACTTC
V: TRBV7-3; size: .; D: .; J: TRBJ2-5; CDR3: CASSDQPGLGQETQYF; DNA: TGTGCCAGCAGCGACCAGCCGGGACTCGGTCAAGAGACCCAGTACTTC
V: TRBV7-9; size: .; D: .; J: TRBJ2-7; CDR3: CASSQAGAREQYF; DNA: TGTGCCAGCAGCCAAGCAGGGGCGAGGGAGCAGTACTTC
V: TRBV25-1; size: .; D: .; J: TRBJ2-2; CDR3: CASSVGGWTGELFF; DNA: TGTGCCAGCAGTGTAGGCGGGTGGACCGGGGAGCTGTTTTTT
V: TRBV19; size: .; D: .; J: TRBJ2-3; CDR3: CASSMPLGVDTQYF; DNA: TGTGCCAGTAGTATGCCGTTAGGGGTAGATACGCAGTATTTT
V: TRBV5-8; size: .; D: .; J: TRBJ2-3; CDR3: CASSLEHRTDTQYF; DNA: TGTGCCAGCAGCTTGGAGCACCGCACAGATACGCAGTATTTT
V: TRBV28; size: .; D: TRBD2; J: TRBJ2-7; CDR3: CASSLDGRGGVNYF; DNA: TGTGCCAGCAGTTTAGACGGGCGGGGGGGTGTGAATTACTTC
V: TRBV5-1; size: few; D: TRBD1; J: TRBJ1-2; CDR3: CASSPETGVDYGYTF; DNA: TGCGCCAGCAGCCCCGAGACAGGGGTGGACTATGGCTACACCTTC
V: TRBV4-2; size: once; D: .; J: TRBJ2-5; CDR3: CASSQDRYQETQYF; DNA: TGTGCCAGCAGCCAAGACAGGTACCAAGAGACCCAGTACTTC
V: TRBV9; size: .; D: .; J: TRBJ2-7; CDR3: CASSSEVTEDEQYF; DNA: TGTGCCAGCAGCTCAGAAGTGACTGAGGACGAGCAGTACTTC
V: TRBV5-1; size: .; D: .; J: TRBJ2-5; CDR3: CASSYRDRYYSETQYF; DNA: TGCGCCAGCAGCTATAGAGACAGGTACTACTCGGAGACCCAGTACTTC
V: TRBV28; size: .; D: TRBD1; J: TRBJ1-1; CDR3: CASSFGDRENTEAFF; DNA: TGTGCCAGCAGCTTCGGGGACAGGGAGAACACTGAAGCTTTCTTT
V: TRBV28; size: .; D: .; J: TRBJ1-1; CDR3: CASSSPAGGVTEAFF; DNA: TGTGCCAGCAGTTCCCCGGCGGGGGGGGTCACTGAAGCTTTCTTT
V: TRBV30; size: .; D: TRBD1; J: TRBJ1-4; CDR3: CAWSFYRDRGAFGDEKLFF; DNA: TGTGCCTGGAGTTTTTACCGGGACAGGGGGGCGTTCGGGGATGAAAAACTGTTTTTT
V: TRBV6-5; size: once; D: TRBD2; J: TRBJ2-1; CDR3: CASSFRRLAGIEQFF; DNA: TGTGCCAGCAGTTTTCGCCGACTAGCGGGGATTGAGCAGTTCTTC
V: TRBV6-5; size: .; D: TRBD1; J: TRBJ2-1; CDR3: CASSPTGGTYNEQFF; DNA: TGTGCCAGCAGCCCGACAGGGGGCACCTACAATGAGCAGTTCTTC
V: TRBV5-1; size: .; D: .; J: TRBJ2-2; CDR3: CASSLASGGRNTGELFF; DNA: TGCGCCAGCAGCTTGGCCTCAGGCGGGCGGAACACCGGGGAGCTGTTTTTT
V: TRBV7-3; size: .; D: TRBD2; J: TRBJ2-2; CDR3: CASSPTSGGAIGELFF; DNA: TGTGCCAGCAGCCCTACTAGCGGGGGGGCCATCGGGGAGCTGTTTTTT
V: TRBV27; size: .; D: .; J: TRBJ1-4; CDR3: CASSPYWAFNEKLFF; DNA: TGTGCCAGCAGTCCTTACTGGGCCTTTAATGAAAAACTGTTTTTT
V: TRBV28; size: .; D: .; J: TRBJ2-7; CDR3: CASFTAGSSYEQYF; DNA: TGTGCCAGCTTTACAGCAGGTTCCTCCTACGAGCAGTACTTC
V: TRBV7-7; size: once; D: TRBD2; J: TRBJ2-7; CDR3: CASSPGTSGVNEQYF; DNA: TGTGCCAGCAGCCCAGGGACTAGCGGGGTAAACGAGCAGTACTTC
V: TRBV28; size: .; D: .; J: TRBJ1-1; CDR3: CASSSPWSPGDTEAFF; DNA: TGTGCCAGCAGTTCGCCGTGGAGCCCGGGGGACACTGAAGCTTTCTTT
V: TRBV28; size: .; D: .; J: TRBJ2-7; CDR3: CASRRHSSYEQYF; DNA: TGTGCCAGCAGGAGACATAGTTCCTACGAGCAGTACTTC
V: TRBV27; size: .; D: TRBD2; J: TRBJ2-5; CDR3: CASSTTGLEYQETQYF; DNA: TGTGCCAGCAGTACTACGGGACTAGAGTACCAAGAGACCCAGTACTTC
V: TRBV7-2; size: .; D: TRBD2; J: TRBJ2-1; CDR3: CASSLLAGGSYNEQFF; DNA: TGTGCCAGCAGCTTATTAGCGGGAGGGTCCTACAATGAGCAGTTCTTC
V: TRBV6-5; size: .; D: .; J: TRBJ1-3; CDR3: CASRPDRYSGNTIYF; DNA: TGTGCCAGCAGACCCGACAGATACTCTGGAAACACCATATATTTT
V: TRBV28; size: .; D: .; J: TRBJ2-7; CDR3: CASRRTAYEQYF; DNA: TGTGCCAGCAGGCGCACGGCCTACGAGCAGTACTTC
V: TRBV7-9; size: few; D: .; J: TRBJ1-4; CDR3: CASVEPGATNEKLFF; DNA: TGTGCCAGCGTAGAACCGGGTGCAACTAATGAAAAACTGTTTTTT